This T cell receptor (beta chain) was sequenced for a study of T cell repertoires in urothelial bladder cancer. The wider study: The approximately 12 resected lesions were three cT0, three cTa, three cT1 and three cT2 or greater.

Regarding this clone: Antigen: not known.

Findings of the study overall: A single clone reached around 2% in benign versus up to roughly 15% in carcinoma. Carcinoma specimens had median approximately 2.1% tumor infiltrating lymphocytes, benign 12%.

Generated by immunoSEQ multiplex PCR, the TCRdb table keeps only in-frame clones and is missing some. The sample includes around 11,000 clones, about 63% of them seen just once. This receptor was taken from a human donor with a benign inflammatory bladder lesion. The sequenced sample consisted of tumor-infiltrating cells from bladder cancer.

The CDR3 DNA sequence: TGTGCCAGCAGCGTAGGGGCCAGCTCCTACAATGAGCAGTTCTTC. Amino acid sequence: CASSVGASSYNEQFF. The chain has TRBV9 and TRBJ2-1; D gene ambiguous. Trimming took off 0 bases at V and 0 bases at J, with 7 bases between the two ends. Germline V gives CDR1 SGDLS, CDR2 YYNGEE. The CDR3 spans 15 residues.